The 20 T cell receptor beta chains listed next were all sequenced from one sample in a study of T cells after posttransplantation cyclophosphamide. Sequencing used immunoSEQ multiplex PCR; TCRdb keeps in-frame clones, though not all of them. This sample has 36,000 or so clones, each found more than once. Material for sequencing was PBMCs. All receptors derive from a girl between 5 and 17 years old in good health, CMV-negative, and a related stem cell transplant donor.

Ten or more counts support this clone. A junction boundary mismatches the germline segment, possibly from a read error. V usage is TRBV5-1 and J usage is TRBJ1-1, with D unresolved. This CDR3 has 13 residues. Per the germline V gene, CDR1 is SGHRS and CDR2 is YFSETQ. The CDR3 sequence: CASSLATNSEAFF. The CDR3 DNA reads TGCGCCAGCAGCTTGGCTACGAACAGTGAAGCTTTCTTT.

This clone was seen at least ten times. The J gene is TRBJ2-2, the V gene TRBV6-5, with D tentatively TRBD1 (6 bases). The germline gives CDR1 MNHEY, CDR2 SVGAGI. This CDR3 contains 14 residues. Trimming cost V 8 bases and J 3 bases, with 13 bases left between them. DNA of the CDR3: TGTGCCAGCGCCACCCAGGGGTACACCGGGGAGCTGTTTTTT. It is translated as CASATQGYTGELFF.

This rearrangement joins TRBV28 to TRBJ2-1; D gene ambiguous. Germline loops: CDR1 MDHEN, CDR2 SYDVKM. The V gene lost 5 bases and the J gene lost 4 bases, with 12 bases spanning the gap. The length of the CDR3 is 14 residues. CDR3 sequence: CASSARFGYNEQFF. CDR3 nucleotides: TGTGCCAGCAGTGCCAGGTTCGGTTACAATGAGCAGTTCTTC. The whole variable domain, remainder taken from reference TRBV28 and TRBJ2-1, is DVKVTQSSRYLVKRTGEKVFLECVQDMDHENMFWYRQDPGLGLRLIYFSYDVKMKEKGDIPEGYSVSREKKERFSLILESASTNQTSMYLCASSARFGYNEQFFGPGTRLTVL.

This clone has at least ten counts. The J gene is TRBJ2-7, the V gene TRBV4-2, with D unclear. Germline loops: CDR1 LGHNA, CDR2 YNFKEQ. The CDR3 spans 12 residues. Trimming cost V 3 bases and J 1 base, with 4 bases left between them. The CDR3 DNA reads TGTGCCAGCAGCCAGGCTTCCTACGAGCAGTACTTC. It yields the protein CASSQASYEQYF.

There are many counts of this clone. Written as DNA, the CDR3 is TGTGCCAGCAGTGAAGAGGGGCACTATGGCTACACCTTC. Residues: CASSEEGHYGYTF. V gene TRBV6-1 combines with J gene TRBJ1-2, with TRBD1 as a possible D gene (5 bases). The CDR3 covers 13 residues. Germline CDR1 reads MNHNS; CDR2 reads SASEGT. V shed 1 base and J shed 3 bases, with 6 bases lying between them.

This clone has at least ten counts. The genes are TRBV11-2 and TRBJ1-4, with D tentatively TRBD1 (6 bases). Germline V gene lookup returns CDR1 SGHAT and CDR2 FQNNGV. V gave up 1 base and J gave up 4 bases, with 16 bases separating them. This CDR3 spans 17 amino acids. The CDR3 sequence is CASSLVGGALGNEKLFF. The CDR3 bases are TGTGCCAGCAGCTTAGTCGGGGGGGCCTTGGGTAATGAAAAACTGTTTTTT.

This clone was detected many times. The CDR3 DNA is TGTGCCAGCTCACCGCGGGGACCGCCCTACGAGCAGTACTTC. It translates to CASSPRGPPYEQYF. The chain links TRBV18 to TRBJ2-7; tentatively, D is TRBD2 (6 bases). This CDR3 region has 14 residues. V lost 3 bases and J lost 2, with 11 bases in between. The germline CDR1 and CDR2 sequences are KGHSH and LQKENI.

V gene TRBV23-1 combines with J gene TRBJ1-5; D possibly corresponds to TRBD1 (5 bases). TRBV23-1 is an ORF; its function is uncertain. CDR3 length: 18 amino acids. Trimming pared 0 bases from V and 0 bases from J, leaving 15 bases between. The CDR3: CASSQSGARRDSNQPQHF. The CDR3 DNA sequence: TGCGCCAGCAGTCAATCCGGGGCCCGGAGGGATAGCAATCAGCCCCAGCATTTT.

This clone was seen a few times. This chain joins TRBV13 and TRBJ1-2, with 7 bases aligning to TRBD1. CDR1 and CDR2 (germline): PRHDT, FYEKMQ (reference sequence). V shed 5 bases and J 2 bases; nucleotides not matched to a gene: 5. The CDR3 consists of 14 residues. The CDR3 region is CASSLATGNYGYTF. In nucleotides, the CDR3 is TGTGCCAGCAGCCTCGCGACAGGGAACTATGGCTACACCTTC.

The V gene is TRBV4-2, the J gene TRBJ2-5; 8 nucleotides match TRBD2. The DNA matches TRBJ2-7 better at its end, which makes the J call doubtful. The CDR3 length is 15 residues. Germline loops: CDR1 LGHNA, CDR2 YNFKEQ. CDR3 region: CASSTLADSSYEQYF. For the CDR3, the DNA is TGTGCCAGCAGCACACTAGCGGATAGCTCCTACGAGCAGTACTTC.

This clone was detected a few times. The rearrangement links TRBV4-1 to TRBJ1-2; a possible D gene is TRBD1 (6 bases). V was trimmed by 4 bases and J by 8 bases, leaving 17 bases between them. CDR3 length: 14 amino acids. CDR1 and CDR2 (germline): MGHRA, YSYEKL. The CDR3 sequence: CASSRSPGVEGYTF. In nucleotides, the CDR3 is TGCGCCAGCAGCCGCTCCCCAGGGGTAGAGGGCTACACCTTC.

This clone came up many times. The rearrangement links TRBV6-1 to TRBJ2-1; 9 bases fit TRBD1. This CDR3 is built from 15 residues. Unmatched junction bases numbered 5, after V lost 2 bases and J lost 6 bases. The germline CDR1 and CDR2 sequences are MNHNS and SASEGT. CDR3 in amino acids: CASSESGTGSNEQFF. CDR3 sequence (DNA): TGTGCCAGCAGTGAAAGTGGGACAGGGTCCAATGAGCAGTTCTTC.

This clone was detected ten times or more. J is TRBJ1-1 and V is TRBV10-3; TRBD1 aligns across 9 bases. CDR3 size: 13 residues. V shed 10 bases, J shed 5 bases, and the junction held 8 bases outside the gene matches. Germline V gene lookup returns CDR1 ENHRY and CDR2 SYGVKD. The CDR3 region is CASMGQGRTEAFF. CDR3 nucleotides: TGTGCCAGCATGGGACAGGGTCGAACTGAAGCTTTCTTT.

This clone was recorded many times. The CDR3 region is CASSPRDTLGALHF. The DNA of the CDR3 is TGTGCCAGTAGTCCCCGGGACACCTTAGGTGCCCTCCACTTT. The chain employs TRBV19 and TRBJ1-6; D possibly corresponds to TRBD1 (6 bases). This CDR3 has 14 residues. V was clipped by 5 bases and J by 14 bases, with 19 bases between them. Germline V CDR1 and CDR2: LNHDA, SQIVND (reference sequence). The full variable domain, in which reference TRBV19 and TRBJ1-6 provide the parts outside the CDR3, is DGGITQSPKYLFRKEGQNVTLSCEQNLNHDAMYWYRQDPGQGLRLIYYSQIVNDFQKGDIAEGYSVSREKKESFPLTVTSAQKNPTAFYLCASSPRDTLGALHFGNGTRLTVT.

This clone was seen a few times. The gene calls are TRBV9 and TRBJ2-3; 10 bases agree with TRBD2. The CDR3 length is 15 residues. Trimming took 3 bases from V and 7 from J; bases not matched to a gene: 8. Per germline, CDR1 SGDLS and CDR2 YYNGEE. This chain's CDR3 is CASSAPAGGVYTQYF. CDR3 nucleotide sequence: TGTGCCAGCAGCGCCCCAGCGGGAGGGGTATATACGCAGTATTTT.

There are many counts of this clone. The chain's CDR3 is CASSQLDRDQETQYF. In DNA form, the CDR3 reads TGTGCCAGCAGCCAATTAGACAGGGACCAAGAGACCCAGTACTTC. The rearrangement links TRBV4-2 to TRBJ2-5, with TRBD1 identical over 7 bases. Per the germline V gene, CDR1 is LGHNA and CDR2 is YNFKEQ. This CDR3 contains 15 residues. V was pared by 2 bases and J by 0 bases, with 3 bases of the junction left unmatched.

This clone was picked up a small number of times. The chain employs TRBV2 and TRBJ1-5; D remains unclear. V lost 6 bases and J lost 9, with 12 bases in between. The CDR3 has 12 residues. Germline V lookup: CDR1 SNHLY, CDR2 FYNNEI. In DNA form, the CDR3 reads TGTGCCAGCAGCCCCGCGTATGGGCCCCAGCATTTT. This codes for CASSPAYGPQHF.

In its sample, this clone was seen a few times. The rearrangement uses TRBV2 and TRBJ2-1; TRBD2 agrees at 13 bases. V trimming: 5 bases; J trimming: 10 bases; junction bases outside the gene matches: 8. Germline loops: CDR1 SNHLY, CDR2 FYNNEI. CDR3 size: 15 residues. The CDR3 is CASSQLAGGLREQFF. DNA for the CDR3: TGTGCCAGCAGTCAACTAGCGGGGGGGCTGCGGGAGCAGTTCTTC. Complete variable domain (other parts from reference TRBV2 and TRBJ2-1): EPEVTQTPSHQVTQMGQEVILRCVPISNHLYFYWYRQILGQKVEFLVSFYNNEISEKSEIFDDQFSVERPDGSNFTLKIRSTKLEDSAMYFCASSQLAGGLREQFFGPGTRLTVL.

This clone was detected many times. V and J are TRBV6-1 and TRBJ2-4; D gene ambiguous. Per germline, CDR1 MNHNS and CDR2 SASEGT. This CDR3 region has 16 residues. The V gene lost 2 bases and the J gene lost 0 bases, with 11 bases spanning the gap. The CDR3 DNA is TGTGCCAGCAGTGAATTGAGAGCCACAGCCAAAAACATTCAGTACTTC. Amino acid sequence: CASSELRATAKNIQYF.

The sample holds many counts of this clone. The rearrangement joins TRBV5-8 to TRBJ2-1, with 8 positions matching TRBD2. The CDR3 sequence is 16 residues long. Germline assignment: CDR1 SGHTS and CDR2 YDEGEE. Trimming took 1 base from V and 12 from J; bases not matched to a gene: 15. Here the CDR3 reads CASSLFSGIGLSRQFF. CDR3 DNA: TGTGCCAGCAGCTTGTTTAGCGGGATCGGACTGTCGCGGCAGTTCTTC.